Listed here is a single T cell receptor (beta chain). Its matching antigen is unknown. These data originate in a study of T cells in Graves' hyperthyroidism and ophthalmopathy. Points from the study as a whole: Most thyroid clonotypes with frequency above 0.001 were detected in blood.

RNA transcripts gave rise to amplified TCR beta CDR3 regions. The TCR CDR3 first-round RT-PCR relied on the HTBI primer set. In TCRdb, the multiplex PCR reads were re-called with MiXCR into one record per CDR3 protein. Of about 510,000 distinct CDR3 sequences listed, around 43% are singletons. Germline V lookup: CDR1 SQVTM, CDR2 ANQGSEA. V was clipped by 4 bases and J by 6 bases, with 16 bases between them. The CDR3 runs 13 residues. The sequencing input was peripheral blood or thyroid tissue (not recorded which). The sequence was collected from an adult woman with Graves' disease, either hyperthyroidism or ophthalmopathy (not recorded which). This chain connects TRBV29-1 to TRBJ2-7; possibly TRBD1 for D (5 bases). CDR3: CSVGFTGIGEQYF. The CDR3 nucleotides are TGCAGCGTTGGTTTCACAGGAATTGGCGAGCAGTACTTC.